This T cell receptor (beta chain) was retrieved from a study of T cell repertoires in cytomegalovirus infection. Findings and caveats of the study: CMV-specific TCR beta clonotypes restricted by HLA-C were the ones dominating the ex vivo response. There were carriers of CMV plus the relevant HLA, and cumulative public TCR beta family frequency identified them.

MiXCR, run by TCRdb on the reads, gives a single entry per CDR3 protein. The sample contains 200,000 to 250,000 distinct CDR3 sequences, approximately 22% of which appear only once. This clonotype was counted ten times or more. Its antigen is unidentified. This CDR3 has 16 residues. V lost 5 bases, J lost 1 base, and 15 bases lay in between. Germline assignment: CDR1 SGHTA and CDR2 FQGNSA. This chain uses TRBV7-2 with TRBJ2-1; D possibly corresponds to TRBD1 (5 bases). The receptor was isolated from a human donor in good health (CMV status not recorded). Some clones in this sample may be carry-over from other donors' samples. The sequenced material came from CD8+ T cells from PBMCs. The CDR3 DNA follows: TGTGCCAGCAGCATCGGCAGGGCGAAGTCCTACAATGAGCAGTTCTTC. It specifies CASSIGRAKSYNEQFF.